These T cell receptor beta chains were read from a single sample in a study of blood T cell repertoires in COVID-19. This table comes from immunoSEQ multiplex PCR, and its TCRdb copy is limited to in-frame clones, with some not included. The sample comprises 70,000 to 90,000 clones, approximately 80% of which are singletons, and roughly 10% rests with the top ten. Sequencing was done on a sample of peripheral blood. The receptors shown here come from a human donor in a cohort sampled during active COVID-19. CDR3s include the opening cysteine and the closing phenylalanine or tryptophan. The D gene is left open where the match is weak. Not all rows give a size; the values are once, few, many and, for expanded clones, a class.

TRBJ2-5 | TRBD2 | . | TRBV4-1 | TGCGCCAGCAGCCAAGATCGGGTCGGGGGGGCCCACCAAGAGACCCAGTACTTC | CASSQDRVGGAHQETQYF
TRBJ2-4 | . | many | TRBV9 | TGTGCCAGCAGCGTCGGAGAGGCAAACATTCAGTACTTC | CASSVGEANIQYF
TRBJ1-1 | . | . | TRBV3-1/TRBV3-2 | TGTGCCAGCAGGCTTGACGGGAGGAACACTGAAGCTTTCTTT | CASRLDGRNTEAFF
TRBJ1-5 | TRBD1 | . | TRBV4-1 | TGCGCCAGCAGCCAAAATTCGAGGACAGGGGCGTTAGGTCAGCCCCAGCATTTT | CASSQNSRTGALGQPQHF
TRBJ1-1 | . | few | TRBV7-9 | TGTGCCAGCAGCTTAGTAATCTCGAGCACTGAAGCTTTCTTT | CASSLVISSTEAFF
TRBJ2-7 | . | . | TRBV11-2 | TGTGCCAGCAGCCCGAATTCGGGGTTAGGGCAGTACTTC | CASSPNSGLGQYF
TRBJ2-3 | . | . | TRBV10-2 | TGCGCCAGCAGGGACAGGGGAAGGGCGGGGGGGCCAGATACGCAGTATTTT | CASRDRGRAGGPDTQYF
TRBJ1-2 | TRBD1 | . | TRBV18 | TGTGCCAGCTCACCAACACCGGACAGGGTGGCTGCCTATGGCTACACCTTC | CASSPTPDRVAAYGYTF
TRBJ2-6 | TRBD2 | . | TRBV9 | TGTGCCAGCAGCGTAGGGGACTACTCTGGGGCCAACGTCCTGACTTTC | CASSVGDYSGANVLTF
TRBJ2-3 | TRBD1 | . | TRBV5-1 | TGCGCCAGCAGCTTCACAGGGGACCCAGATACGCAGTATTTT | CASSFTGDPDTQYF
TRBJ1-1 | . | . | TRBV3-1/TRBV3-2 | TGTGCCAGCAGAGGGGATCGGACTGAAGCTTTCTTT | CASRGDRTEAFF
TRBJ2-6 | TRBD2 | once | TRBV5-4 | TGTGCCAGCAGCCCCCGACTAGCGGGTACCTCTGGGGCCAACGTCCTGACTTTC | CASSPRLAGTSGANVLTF
TRBJ1-4 | TRBD1 | . | TRBV5-1 | TGCGCCAGCAGCACCGGGACAGGGGGTCCGGGAGGACTGTTTTTT | CASSTGTGGPGGLFF
TRBJ1-6 | . | . | TRBV27 | TGTGCCAGCAAGGGGAATCGGGCCGCACCCCTCCACTTT | CASKGNRAAPLHF
TRBJ2-1 | . | . | TRBV24-1 | TGTGCCACCAGTGATTCGACGGGGATCAGCTCCTACAATGAGCAGTTCTTC | CATSDSTGISSYNEQFF
TRBJ2-1 | . | . | TRBV5-8 | TGTGCCAGCAGCGGTGACAACCTTAATGAGCAGTTCTTC | CASSGDNLNEQFF
TRBJ2-2 | . | . | TRBV6-5 | TGTGCCAGCACCCTGGGGGCGACGAACACCGGGGAGCTGTTTTTT | CASTLGATNTGELFF
TRBJ2-5 | TRBD1 | . | TRBV5-8 | TGTGCCAGCAGCAACATCATACAGGGGGAAGAGACCCAGTACTTC | CASSNIIQGEETQYF
TRBJ2-1 | . | . | TRBV7-2 | TGTGCCCCCATCGTATCCAACGGGAGATTTGATAATGAGCAGTTCTTC | CAPIVSNGRFDNEQFF
TRBJ2-7 | TRBD2 | . | TRBV11-2 | TGTGCCAGCAGCCCCCTGGGGCGGGAGATCTACGAGCAGTACTTC | CASSPLGREIYEQYF
TRBJ1-6 | . | . | TRBV5-1 | TGCGCCAGCAGCTGGACATGGAATTCACCCCTCCACTTT | CASSWTWNSPLHF
TRBJ2-2 | TRBD1 | . | TRBV18 | TGTGCCAGCTCACGGGACAGGGGGCATGACGGGGAGCTGTTTTTT | CASSRDRGHDGELFF
TRBJ1-6 | TRBD1 | . | TRBV6-5 | TGTGCCAGCAGTCCTCGGACAGGCCCCCGTGGAGCCCTCCACTTT | CASSPRTGPRGALHF
TRBJ2-7 | TRBD2 | . | TRBV10-3 | TGTGCCATCAGGCGGGAGGACCTCTACGAGCAGTACTTC | CAIRREDLYEQYF
TRBJ2-7 | TRBD1 | . | TRBV6-5 | TGTGCCAGCAGGGTAGACAGGGCGAGCTCCTACGAGCAGTACTTC | CASRVDRASSYEQYF
TRBJ2-5 | TRBD2 | few | TRBV3-1/TRBV3-2 | TGTGCCAGCAGCCTGAGGCGGGGGGGCGTGGAGACCCAGTACTTC | CASSLRRGGVETQYF
TRBJ1-4 | TRBD1 | . | TRBV11-2 | TGTGCCAGCAGCTTAGGGGGGACAGGGAGGGAAAAACTGTTTTTT | CASSLGGTGREKLFF
TRBJ1-6 | . | . | TRBV7-2 | TGTGCCAGCAGCTTAGATCAGGGGAGAAATTCACCCCTCCACTTT | CASSLDQGRNSPLHF
TRBJ2-1 | . | . | TRBV7-8 | TGTGCCAGCAGCTCTCAGGGGAGAAGGAATGAGCAGTTCTTC | CASSSQGRRNEQFF
TRBJ1-1 | . | once | TRBV19 | TGTGCCAGTAGTTTCACGACGAGGAGCACTGAAGCTTTCTTT | CASSFTTRSTEAFF
TRBJ1-1 | . | . | TRBV2 | TGTGCCAGCAGACGAAGGGGCCAGAACACTGAAGCTTTCTTT | CASRRRGQNTEAFF
TRBJ1-1 | . | . | TRBV3-1/TRBV3-2 | TGTGCCAGCAGCCAAGCTAGTGAAGCTTTCTTT | CASSQASEAFF
TRBJ2-3 | TRBD2 | . | TRBV3-1/TRBV3-2 | TGTGCCAGCAGCCAACTGCGACTAGCGGGAGAGGCTTCTAGCACAGATACGCAGTATTTT | CASSQLRLAGEASSTDTQYF
TRBJ1-1 | . | . | TRBV15 | TGTGCCACCAGCAGAGGGCAGAGGACTGAAGCTTTCTTT | CATSRGQRTEAFF
TRBJ2-1 | TRBD2 | . | TRBV5-5 | TGTGCCAGCAGCTTGGATTCGGCAGCGGGGTCCGCTGAGCAGTTCTTC | CASSLDSAAGSAEQFF
TRBJ1-1 | . | once | TRBV7-9 | TGTGCCAGCAGCTTAGCAAGGGAGGAAACTGAAGCTTTCTTT | CASSLAREETEAFF
TRBJ2-3 | . | . | TRBV7-2 | TGTGCCAGCAGCCAGACTAGTGGCGGTACGCAGTATTTT | CASSQTSGGTQYF
TRBJ2-3 | . | . | TRBV7-6 | TGTGCCAGCAGCTTATCTAGCACCATCACAGATACGCAGTATTTT | CASSLSSTITDTQYF
TRBJ2-3 | TRBD2 | . | TRBV2 | TGTGCCAGCAGACCCTTTCTAGCGGGGGGATCTAATACGCAGTATTTT | CASRPFLAGGSNTQYF
TRBJ2-3 | . | . | TRBV6-6 | TGTGCCAGCAGTTATGGCGGTCTCACAGATACGCAGTATTTT | CASSYGGLTDTQYF
TRBJ2-2 | TRBD2 | . | TRBV11-2 | TGTGCCAGCAGCTTACTAGCGGGGGGGCGAACCGGGGAGCTGTTTTTT | CASSLLAGGRTGELFF
TRBJ1-3 | TRBD1 | . | TRBV18 | TGTGCCAGCTCACCAGAGACAGGGGGAAACACCATATATTTT | CASSPETGGNTIYF
TRBJ2-3 | TRBD2 | . | TRBV29-1 | TGCAGCGTCTCGGGACTAGTCGGCACAGATACGCAGTATTTT | CSVSGLVGTDTQYF
TRBJ2-7 | TRBD1 | . | TRBV12-3/TRBV12-4 | TGTGCCAGCAGTCCGGGACAGAACGAGCAGTACTTC | CASSPGQNEQYF
TRBJ1-5 | TRBD1 | . | TRBV19 | TGTGCCAGTAGTATAGAGGGGGACAGGGTCAGCAATCAGCCCCAGCATTTT | CASSIEGDRVSNQPQHF
TRBJ2-5 | TRBD2 | . | TRBV2 | TGTGCCAGCAGTGCAAGCGGGAGTCGAGAGACCCAGTACTTC | CASSASGSRETQYF
TRBJ2-5 | . | . | TRBV10-2 | TGCGCCAGCAGTGAGGTACCGGGGGAGACCCAGTACTTC | CASSEVPGETQYF
TRBJ1-2 | . | . | TRBV11-2 | TGTGCCAGCAGCTCAGGAACAGGTTACTATGGCTACACCTTC | CASSSGTGYYGYTF
TRBJ1-2 | . | . | TRBV5-8 | TGTGCCAGCAGCTTGGGGCAGGAATGGTGGTATGGCTACACCTTC | CASSLGQEWWYGYTF
TRBJ1-2 | TRBD1 | . | TRBV6-5 | TGTGCCAGCAGTCCACAGGGGGTCGTCTATGGCTACACCTTC | CASSPQGVVYGYTF
TRBJ1-3 | TRBD1 | once | TRBV5-1 | TGCGCCAGCAGCTTACAGGGGGCTGAGAACACCATATATTTT | CASSLQGAENTIYF
TRBJ2-2 | . | . | TRBV13 | TGTGCCAGCAGCTTTAAAAGTTTCACGGGCGGGGAGCTGTTTTTT | CASSFKSFTGGELFF
TRBJ2-1 | TRBD2 | . | TRBV29-1 | TGCAGCGTTGGAATAGCGGGGCCCCCTGAGCAGTTCTTC | CSVGIAGPPEQFF
TRBJ2-3 | . | . | TRBV4-1 | TGCGCCAGCAGCCAAGAAGTAAGAGGAGATACGCAGTATTTT | CASSQEVRGDTQYF
TRBJ2-2 | . | . | TRBV5-1 | TGCGCCAGCAGCTTAGGCCTGGGCGACACCGGGGAGCTGTTTTTT | CASSLGLGDTGELFF
TRBJ2-7 | . | . | TRBV28 | TGTGCCAGCAGTTTCTCGAGGATATCCTCCTACGAGCAGTACTTC | CASSFSRISSYEQYF
TRBJ2-1 | . | . | TRBV2 | TGTGCCAGCAGGTTCCCCGGGACACCGGGCCTCGATGAGCAGTTCTTC | CASRFPGTPGLDEQFF
TRBJ1-4 | . | . | TRBV11-2 | TGTGCCAGCAGCGTTATAGGGAGAACTAATGAAAAACTGTTTTTT | CASSVIGRTNEKLFF
TRBJ1-2 | . | . | TRBV20-1 | TGCAGTGCCAGGGCGGATGGCTACACCTTC | CSARADGYTF